This TCR beta chain was recorded in a study of vaccination effects on CD4 cells after COVID-19. Turning to the study itself: Post-vaccine draws lagged the second dose by a median of 72 days.

In the case of this clone: The antigen is undetermined.

Antigen-specific CD4+ T cell clonotypes were called by their expansion after viral peptide-pool culture in ViraFEST. After roughly 9 days in culture, the CD4+ T cells were isolated. BNT162b2 vaccine or mRNA-1273 vaccine was given to participants in two doses. Previously uninfected by SARS-CoV-2, the vaccine recipients also showed negative nucleocapsid antibodies. With 7.5 to 10 ug/ml peptides and around 9.9 IU/ml IL-2, over 1.5 million PBMC per well were cultured. V was pared by 6 bases and J by 0 bases, with 13 bases between. In germline, CDR1 is LNHDA, CDR2 SQIVND (reference sequence). The CDR3 has 15 amino acids. General study findings and limits: Few convalescent patients, and no early post-infection timepoints, were available to the study.

Using immunoSEQ multiplex PCR, the repertoire was profiled, and TCRdb retains in-frame clones only, with some absent. The top ten clones hold around 1.5% of a sample with 60,000 to 85,000 clones, around two thirds of them seen once. This rearrangement joins TRBV19 to TRBJ2-3, with D hard to call. This receptor was obtained from a human donor who received a COVID-19 vaccine. The sample in question was CD4+ T cells from PBMCs cultured with HCoV-229E spike peptides, obtained after COVID-19 vaccination. The CDR3 region is CASRESGRSTDTQYF. The CDR3, as DNA: TGTGCCAGTAGGGAAAGTGGGCGGAGCACAGATACGCAGTATTTT.